The source of this T cell receptor beta chain is a study of molecular identifiers for immune sequencing clone quantification (dated by TCRdb to about 2018). Context from the whole study: For a replicate experiment, the RNA from either approximately 20,000 or 100,000 naive CD8 T cells was divided into five aliquots, and four of those aliquots went on to sequencing. CD8 T cells were used in a methods study to benchmark molecular-identifier clustering-based TCR repertoire sequencing (MIDCIRS) and TCR RNA copy counting.

Libraries of naive CD8 T cells were generated from approximately 20,000 to 1,000,000 sorted cells, with 10%, 30% or 50% of the purified RNA used. On a BD FACSAria II, naive CD8 T cells were FACS-sorted as CD8+CD4-CCR7+CD45RA+ and collected into RLT Plus buffer. To test detection sensitivity, Jurkat RNA equivalent to roughly nine TCR copies was spiked into samples of roughly 17,000-1,000,000 naive CD8 T cells. CD8 T cells were enriched with RosetteSep CD8+ T Cell Enrichment Cocktail and Ficoll-Paque, followed by ACK red cell lysis. The CDR3 measures 15 amino acids from cysteine to phenylalanine. Only CDR3 DNA is held: 45 bases, read in frame from base 1. CDR1 MDHEN and CDR2 SYDVKM are derived from the germline V gene. For this chain, trimming is 2 bases at the V end and 6 bases at the J end, and the number of junction bases without a gene match is 5. Receptors were amplified or captured by PCR. Sequencer: Illumina HiSeq 4000. Preparation of bulk TCR libraries followed a previously described approach, with the TCR primers listed in Table S5. Purification of total RNA was performed with the Qiagen AllPrep DNA/RNA kit. Reads from multiple sequencing runs of the same library were pooled before analysis. As for how the authors treated the data: Reads were retained only if their TCR constant sequence matched exactly, and those retained reads were trimmed to 150 nt and grouped according to their 12-nt molecular barcodes. Reads inside each barcode group were sub-clustered using a 15% Levenshtein threshold, and a quality-weighted consensus sequence was constructed for each RNA molecule. Non-functional sequences were discarded, and so were lower-count sequences lying one edit away from another sequence. Barcode sub-clusters with fewer than 20% of the maximum read count were removed, based on fitting two negative binomial distributions. TCRdb cleaned the public reads at Q25 with fastp, built clones with MiXCR and kept in-frame beta chains. Each record represents a unique CDR3 protein, reported with the most common genes and DNA among its rows. In this record, the V and J calls reflect TCRdb's handling and not the investigators' own analysis. The sample table contains about 640,000 distinct CDR3 sequences; only one count was recorded for about 20% of them. The ten biggest clones cover 0.75% to 0.95% of the sample.

The sample holds a few counts of this clonotype. Its antigen remains unidentified. Within one base of it there is no much larger clone, and no base qualities were kept. What the work shows at the level of the full study, not this receptor alone: Even against a background of about a million naive CD8 T cells, spiked-in Jurkat TCR RNA amounting to a single cell's worth was reported to be detectable. In CMV-specific effector cells, over 98% of molecules were held by clones above 20 RNA copies, whereas under 1% of molecules were held by such clones in naive cells. Modeling indicated around 2.7 TCR RNA copies recovered per cell, compared with around 10 by digital PCR, which implies a capture efficiency of approximately 31%. Identical TCR molecules sharing a barcode could cause highly expanded clone sizes to be underestimated. When barcode sub-clustering was omitted, TCR diversity was inflated by chimeric consensus sequences, with chimeras reaching as high as 47%. Naive libraries contained spiked-in Jurkat TCR RNA (10 copies' worth), which is not part of the donor repertoire.

The chain links TRBV28 with TRBJ2-5; TRBD1 fits 11 bases in the junction. The specimen sequenced was naive CD8+ T cells from blood, with Jurkat cell RNA spiked in. According to the study, the label for this sample's cell subset or site signals: FACS-sorted CD8+CD4-CCR7+CD45RA+ naive T cells. This clonotype originated in a human donor in good health. Some libraries in this study had Jurkat cell RNA spiked in. The sequenced DNA is TGTGCCAGCAGTTTAGGACAGGGGGCGCAGAAGACCCAGTACTTC. Its coded protein is CASSLGQGAQKTQYF.